A single sample gave rise to the 24 T cell receptor beta chains below, sequenced in a study of cytomegalovirus exposure and HLA in healthy donors. The PCR used 60 Vbeta and 13 Jbeta primers. The table came from immunoSEQ multiplex PCR; TCRdb's copy has only in-frame clones and leaves some out. The sample contains about 170,000 clones, around 74% of which appear only once. Specimen: PBMCs. The receptors derive from a female donor in good health and CMV-seronegative.

The chain links TRBV7-9 to TRBJ2-5, with TRBD2 identical over 9 bases. Trimming removed 5 bases from V and 5 bases from J; junction bases left unmatched: 12. This CDR3 is 16 amino acids long. The germline gives CDR1 SEHNR, CDR2 FQNEAQ (reference sequence). The CDR3 bases are TGTGCCAGCAGCCTTTCGACAGCGGGGGGAGGGGAGACCCAGTACTTC. This gives the protein CASSLSTAGGGETQYF.

The chain carries TRBV5-5 and TRBJ2-1, with D possibly matching TRBD2 (6 bases). The CDR3 consists of 17 residues. With 0 bases removed from V and 0 bases from J, the gap between germline ends came to 13 bases. From germline, CDR1 is SGHKS and CDR2 YYEKEE (reference sequence). In DNA form, the CDR3 reads TGTGCCAGCAGCTTGGTGGCGGGGTTCAGCTCCTACAATGAGCAGTTCTTC. Translated: CASSLVAGFSSYNEQFF.

This chain uses TRBV7-2 with TRBJ2-7; 7 nucleotides align to TRBD2. The CDR3 sequence is 13 residues long. After removal of 5 bases from V and 3 bases from J, the junction contained 4 bases not matched to a gene. CDR1 and CDR2 (germline): SGHTA, FQGNSA. CDR3 in amino acids: CASSRGRIYEQYF. The CDR3 DNA sequence: TGTGCCAGCAGCCGCGGGAGAATCTACGAGCAGTACTTC.

The chain links TRBV29-1 to TRBJ2-3; 9 positions match TRBD2. V lost 6 bases to trimming and J lost 0 bases; unmatched junction nucleotides: 7. The CDR3 length is 15 residues. Germline V lookup: CDR1 SQVTM, CDR2 ANQGSEA. The CDR3 here is CSVQRGVPSTDTQYF. As DNA, the CDR3 is TGCAGCGTCCAGCGGGGGGTCCCTAGCACAGATACGCAGTATTTT.

The chain carries TRBV11-2 and TRBJ2-3; no definite D call. The CDR3 covers 13 residues. V dropped 5 bases and J dropped 4 bases, with 10 bases sitting between them. From germline, CDR1 is SGHAT and CDR2 FQNNGV. As DNA, the CDR3 is TGTGCCAGCAGCCTTTATGGAGCAGATACGCAGTATTTT. This encodes CASSLYGADTQYF.

This rearrangement joins TRBV27 to TRBJ1-5; D unclear. The CDR3 has 12 residues. Germline values: CDR1 MNHEY, CDR2 SMNVEV (reference sequence). Trimming pared 2 bases from V and 6 bases from J, leaving 5 bases between. DNA for the CDR3: TGTGCCAGCAGTTTAATTCGTCAGCCCCAGCATTTT. It is translated as CASSLIRQPQHF.

This clone has only a few counts. This rearrangement joins TRBV2 to TRBJ2-7; 7 bases are a match to TRBD1. V lost 2 bases and J lost 3; bases outside the gene matches: 10. This CDR3 has 16 residues. From germline, CDR1 is SNHLY and CDR2 FYNNEI. The CDR3 DNA reads as TGTGCCAGCAGTGAACCCGACAGGGCCTATTACTACGAGCAGTACTTC. Translating it yields CASSEPDRAYYYEQYF.

The chain combines TRBV20-1 with TRBJ2-7; the match to TRBD2 covers 7 bases. CDR1 is DFQATT, CDR2 SNEGSKA, per germline (reference sequence). CDR3 size: 11 residues. V shed 7 bases, J shed 5 bases, and the junction held 5 bases outside the gene matches. The CDR3 loop reads CSVLAAHEQYF. In nucleotides, the CDR3 is TGCAGTGTTCTAGCGGCCCACGAGCAGTACTTC.

CDR3 nucleotide sequence: TGTGCCAGCAGCTTATATAGCGGGAGCTCCTACGAGCAGTACTTC. Its protein is CASSLYSGSSYEQYF. The chain has TRBV7-3 and TRBJ2-7, with 9 bases lining up with TRBD2. The germline V gene encodes CDR1 SGHTA and CDR2 FQGTGA. The CDR3 consists of 15 residues. J was trimmed by 0 bases and V by 2 bases; bases with no gene match: 2.

This chain connects TRBV7-3 to TRBJ1-1; the D gene is possibly TRBD1 (5 bases). This CDR3 contains 15 residues. Deletions cut 5 bases from V and 4 bases from J, with 17 bases between. CDR1 is SGHTA, CDR2 FQGTGA, per germline. CDR3 sequence: CASSAGQGAATEAFF. Written as DNA, the CDR3 is TGTGCCAGCAGCGCCGGCCAGGGTGCGGCCACTGAAGCTTTCTTT.

The chain couples TRBV28 to TRBJ1-3; the D is unclear. The CDR3 is made up of 11 amino acids. Trimming cost V 3 bases and J 12 bases, with 9 bases left between them. Germline V CDR1 and CDR2: MDHEN, SYDVKM. This CDR3 is CASSLRSIIYF. DNA for the CDR3: TGTGCCAGCAGTTTGAGGTCCATCATATATTTT.

The gene calls are TRBV7-9 and TRBJ2-1, with a tentative D call TRBD1 (5 bases). V dropped 6 bases and J dropped 0 bases, with 15 bases sitting between them. There are 16 residues in the CDR3. Per the germline V gene, CDR1 is SEHNR and CDR2 is FQNEAQ (reference sequence). CDR3 sequence: CASRPNQGTSYNEQFF. CDR3 nucleotides: TGTGCCAGCAGGCCGAATCAGGGTACCTCCTACAATGAGCAGTTCTTC.

The V and J genes are TRBV30 and TRBJ1-3; D is unresolved. CDR1 GTSNPN and CDR2 SVGIG come from the germline V gene (reference sequence). The V gene lost 0 bases and the J gene lost 0 bases, with 6 bases spanning the gap. The length of the CDR3 is 14 residues. DNA for the CDR3: TGTGCCTGGAGTGTGTCGGTCTCTGGAAACACCATATATTTT. It codes for CAWSVSVSGNTIYF.

The chain couples TRBV6-1 to TRBJ2-4; 7 bases match TRBD1. Trimming took 8 bases from V and 1 from J; bases not matched to a gene: 5. CDR3 length: 14 residues. Germline CDR1 MNHNS, CDR2 SASEGT. The CDR3 sequence: CASRSTGAKNIQYF. CDR3 in DNA: TGTGCCAGCCGGTCGACAGGGGCCAAAAACATTCAGTACTTC.

This clone came up once. This chain links TRBV7-9 with TRBJ2-5, with a tentative D call TRBD2 (5 bases). V dropped 1 base and J dropped 9 bases, with 9 bases sitting between them. The CDR3 is made up of 12 amino acids. CDR1 is SEHNR and CDR2 is FQNEAQ in the germline V gene (reference sequence). CDR3 bases: TGTGCCAGCAGCTTAGATCTGGAGGCCCAGTACTTC. It encodes CASSLDLEAQYF.

The rearrangement links TRBV28 to TRBJ1-1; tentatively, D is TRBD1 (6 bases). CDR1 and CDR2 (germline): MDHEN, SYDVKM. The CDR3 runs 13 residues. The V end was cut by 1 base, the J end by 3 bases, with 6 bases between. This CDR3 reads CASSLYRDTEAFF. The CDR3 nucleotides are TGTGCCAGCAGTTTATACAGGGACACTGAAGCTTTCTTT.

This sequence joins TRBV9 and TRBJ1-6; perhaps TRBD1 as D (5 bases). Germline lookup yields CDR1 SGDLS and CDR2 YYNGEE. The CDR3 sequence is 15 residues long. V gave up 2 bases and J gave up 7 bases, with 13 bases separating them. Here the CDR3 DNA reads TGTGCCAGCAGCGTTGATCAGGGTGGGAATTCACCCCTCCACTTT. Translation: CASSVDQGGNSPLHF.

V is TRBV6-1 and J is TRBJ1-2, with 7 bases matching TRBD1. The CDR3 is 15 amino acids. Losses at the gene ends were 1 base for V and 8 bases for J; bases not matched to a gene: 10. Germline CDR1 is MNHNS and CDR2 is SASEGT. The CDR3 DNA follows: TGTGCCAGCAGTGAAGGGGACAGTTTAAGTCAGGGCTACACCTTC. Translating gives CASSEGDSLSQGYTF.

The gene calls are TRBV18 and TRBJ1-3, with D possibly being TRBD1 (5 bases). This CDR3 is 14 amino acids long. Trimming took off 2 bases at V and 3 bases at J, with 8 bases between the two ends. Germline CDR1 reads KGHSH; CDR2 reads LQKENI. CDR3 in amino acids: CASSPDSYGNTIYF. CDR3 nucleotides: TGTGCCAGCTCACCAGACAGCTATGGAAACACCATATATTTT.

V and J are TRBV30 and TRBJ1-5, with 7 nucleotides matching TRBD1. The germline gives CDR1 GTSNPN, CDR2 SVGIG (reference sequence). J was trimmed by 5 bases and V by 1 base; bases with no gene match: 8. The CDR3 has 15 residues. The CDR3 coding sequence is TGTGCCTGGAGTGGACACGGGGGACAGTATCAGCCCCAGCATTTT. Translating it yields CAWSGHGGQYQPQHF.

The chain couples TRBV6-5 to TRBJ1-5; weak D call: TRBD1 (5 bases). V gave up 0 bases and J gave up 7 bases, with 7 bases separating them. This CDR3 is built from 13 residues. CDR1 MNHEY and CDR2 SVGAGI come from the germline V gene. In DNA form, the CDR3 reads TGTGCCAGCAGTTACTCCGCAGGGCAGCCCCAGCATTTT. It specifies CASSYSAGQPQHF.

This chain links TRBV5-6 with TRBJ1-2; D gene ambiguous. Trimming stripped 3 bases from V and 0 bases from J, with 9 bases between. Germline V gives CDR1 SGHDT, CDR2 YYEEEE. The CDR3 sequence is 14 residues long. The CDR3 DNA sequence: TGTGCCAGCAGCTCCCCAAATTCTAACTATGGCTACACCTTC. Encoded protein: CASSSPNSNYGYTF.

The rearrangement links TRBV2 to TRBJ2-2, with D perhaps matching TRBD2 (7 bases). V gave up 6 bases and J gave up 1 base, with 12 bases separating them. This CDR3 contains 15 residues. Germline CDR1 SNHLY, CDR2 FYNNEI. The CDR3 protein is CASRGGAGNTGELFF. The CDR3, as DNA: TGTGCCAGCAGGGGGGGGGCGGGGAACACCGGGGAGCTGTTTTTT. Combining the CDR3 with reference TRBV2 and TRBJ2-2 gives the whole variable domain EPEVTQTPSHQVTQMGQEVILRCVPISNHLYFYWYRQILGQKVEFLVSFYNNEISEKSEIFDDQFSVERPDGSNFTLKIRSTKLEDSAMYFCASRGGAGNTGELFFGEGSRLTVL.

This rearrangement joins TRBV6-4 to TRBJ2-5, with D tentatively TRBD2 (6 bases). Per germline, CDR1 MRHNA and CDR2 SNTAGT. Trimming pared 7 bases from V and 5 bases from J, leaving 29 bases between. This CDR3 contains 18 residues. This CDR3 reads CASTGADVLAAPEETQYF. The CDR3 DNA sequence: TGTGCCAGCACTGGAGCCGACGTCTTAGCGGCCCCGGAGGAGACCCAGTACTTC.